What follows is one T cell receptor (beta chain) and its context. Antigen specificity is unknown. These data are taken from a study of cytomegalovirus exposure and HLA in healthy donors. Study-wide context: There were under 130 million unique TCR beta sequences, drawn from about 179 million T cells, in an earlier analysis.

The study's findings and limits: Later analysis suggested most CMV-associated TCR beta chains were HLA-restricted. Confirmation in vitro established that a few CMV-associated chains were specific for CMV antigens.

PCR amplification relied on 60 Vbeta primers (plus 13 Jbeta primers). TCRdb's copy holds only in-frame clones and misses some; the assay was immunoSEQ multiplex PCR. The data show 85,000 to 100,000 clones, 80% seen once. The CDR3 totals 13 residues. Germline V gives CDR1 SQVTM, CDR2 ANQGSEA. With 3 bases removed from V and 3 bases from J, the gap between germline ends came to 10 bases. The receptor was derived from a man younger than 45 in good health and CMV-seronegative. Sequenced input: PBMCs. This chain uses TRBV29-1 with TRBJ2-3; possibly TRBD1 for D (6 bases). The CDR3 region is CSVDPQGTDTQYF. The CDR3, as DNA: TGCAGCGTTGACCCACAGGGAACAGATACGCAGTATTTT.